These 9 T cell receptor beta chains originate from one sample sequenced in a study of healthy donors' naive CD4 and CD8 T cells. Each TCR library used 450 to 600 ng of total RNA and a linear amplification protocol. TCRdb used MiXCR to reprocess the reads, holding one entry per CDR3 protein. The table lists approximately 180,000 distinct CDR3 sequences, 65% to 80% of them singletons. The material sequenced was naive CD4+ and CD8+ T cells sorted from blood, pooled from several donors. Source of these receptors: a pool of human donors in good health; the sample pools cells from several healthy donors.

The chain recombines TRBV29-1 with TRBJ2-5, with 11 bases matching TRBD2. V lost 3 bases, J lost 1 base, and 4 bases stayed unmatched. The CDR3 covers 15 residues. Looked up from germline, CDR1 is SQVTM and CDR2 is ANQGSEA. In DNA form, the CDR3 reads TGCAGCGTTGAGCTAGCGGGGGGACGCCAAGAGACCCAGTACTTC. Its translation: CSVELAGGRQETQYF.

This clonotype has only a few counts. The V and J genes are TRBV5-5 and TRBJ1-1, with D tentatively TRBD1 (5 bases). CDR3 length: 13 residues. Trimming cost V 5 bases and J 0 bases, with 8 bases left between them. The germline V gene has CDR1 SGHKS and CDR2 YYEKEE (reference sequence). This CDR3 reads CASSLGVNTEAFF. The CDR3 coding sequence is TGTGCCAGCAGTTTAGGGGTGAACACTGAAGCTTTCTTT.

This clonotype was seen just once. The chain employs TRBV11-2 and TRBJ2-1; 7 bases agree with TRBD2. The CDR3 is made up of 17 amino acids. V lost 0 bases, J lost 5 bases, and 10 bases stayed unmatched. The V gene's germline CDR1 is SGHAT and CDR2 FQNNGV. For the CDR3, the DNA is TGTGCCAGCAGCTTAGAGGGAGGGAGTGAAAGCGACAATGAGCAGTTCTTC. Its protein is CASSLEGGSESDNEQFF.

This clonotype has just a few counts. The J gene is TRBJ2-3, the V gene TRBV29-1; 10 bases match TRBD1. The J segment lost 3 bases and the V segment lost 6 bases, leaving 6 bases of the junction unmatched. This CDR3 is built from 14 residues. Per the germline V gene, CDR1 is SQVTM and CDR2 is ANQGSEA. Here the CDR3 reads CSVDRGQGTDTQYF. CDR3 bases: TGCAGCGTCGACCGGGGACAGGGGACAGATACGCAGTATTTT.

The chain carries TRBV29-1 and TRBJ2-2; TRBD1 matches at 8 bases. Germline trimming cut 3 bases from V and 4 bases from J; bases unmatched to any gene: 4. Germline CDR1 is SQVTM and CDR2 is ANQGSEA. The CDR3 runs to 14 residues. CDR3 nucleotides: TGCAGCGTTGAGACAGGGGTCGGCACCGGGGAGCTGTTTTTT. It yields the protein CSVETGVGTGELFF.

The sample holds a few counts of this clonotype. This sequence joins TRBV12-3 or TRBV12-4 and TRBJ1-1; unclear D gene. The V and J ends lost 3 bases and 4 bases respectively, with 9 bases between them. The CDR3 has 13 residues. CDR3 in amino acids: CASSLGGPTEAFF. CDR3 sequence (DNA): TGTGCCAGCAGTTTGGGTGGGCCCACTGAAGCTTTCTTT.

The rearrangement links TRBV6-5 to TRBJ2-5, with TRBD1 matching 9 bases. The junction had 11 bases not matched to a gene; V was cut back by 0 bases and J by 9 bases. Germline lookup yields CDR1 MNHEY and CDR2 SVGAGI. The CDR3 has 16 residues. The CDR3 reads CASSYSGQGSSFAQYF. CDR3 DNA sequence: TGTGCCAGCAGTTACTCGGGACAGGGTAGTTCGTTTGCCCAGTACTTC.

This clonotype has just a few counts. Likely a read error: the CDR3 ends without its conserved phenylalanine or tryptophan. The genes are TRBV18 and TRBJ1-2; 9 nucleotides agree with TRBD1. Germline V gives CDR1 KGHSH, CDR2 LQKENI. The J segment lost 6 bases and the V segment lost 3 bases, leaving 11 bases of the junction unmatched. The length of the CDR3 is 16 residues. CDR3 sequence: CASSPPGQGFLNGYTL. Here the CDR3 DNA reads TGTGCCAGCTCACCGCCGGGACAGGGTTTCTTAAATGGCTACACCCTC.

The chain uses TRBV15 and TRBJ1-6, with D unresolved. Germline V gene lookup returns CDR1 LNHNV and CDR2 YYDKDF (reference sequence). Trimming removed 3 bases at V and 5 bases at J, with 11 bases between. The CDR3 spans 15 residues. This CDR3 is CATSRVAGDNSPLHF. In DNA form, the CDR3 reads TGTGCCACCAGCAGGGTTGCAGGCGATAATTCACCCCTCCACTTT. The full variable domain, with the rest looked up from reference TRBV15 and TRBJ1-6, is DAMVIQNPRYQVTQFGKPVTLSCSQTLNHNVMYWYQQKSSQAPKLLFHYYDKDFNNEADTPDNFQSRRPNTSFCFLDIRSPGLGDTAMYLCATSRVAGDNSPLHFGNGTRLTVT.